One sample yielded the 20 T cell receptor beta chains listed below, sequenced in a study of T-cell memory formation after mild COVID-19 (dated by TCRdb to about 2021). Preparation of the library involved 5' RACE. Sequencing used an Illumina NovaSeq 6000. TCRdb passed the public sequencing reads through fastp at Q25 and MiXCR, retaining productive beta sequences. For every CDR3 protein sequence, its rows merge into one entry that carries the most common genes and DNA. Present in this sample are hundreds of thousands of distinct CDR3 sequences, 15% to 20% of which were seen just once. The ten largest account for roughly 25% of the sample. Sequencing was carried out using PBMCs or a T cell subset sorted from them (not recorded which). The source is a man between 18 and 29 years old who had mild COVID-19 (a few samples of this study predate the infection). The sample titles of this study are shuffled in the database, so cell type and time point are left out; the donor was told from shared clones.

The sample holds one count of this clonotype. V and J are TRBV5-6 and TRBJ1-1, with D possibly matching TRBD1 (5 bases). CDR1 is SGHDT, CDR2 YYEEEE, per germline. Trimming took 0 bases from V and 6 from J, leaving 12 bases between them. The CDR3 covers 14 residues. The CDR3 region has the DNA TGTGCCAGCAGCTTGGGGCAGGGCAAGGCTGAAGCTTTCTTT. This sequence encodes CASSLGQGKAEAFF.

The chain carries TRBV5-1 and TRBJ2-5, with 7 positions matching TRBD2. The germline V gene has CDR1 SGHRS and CDR2 YFSETQ. V shed 4 bases and J 9 bases; nucleotides not matched to a gene: 3. This CDR3 contains 11 residues. CDR3: CASSLRGAQYF. CDR3 nucleotide sequence: TGCGCCAGCAGCCTACGGGGGGCCCAGTACTTC.

This clonotype turned up a few times. The genes are TRBV29-1 and TRBJ1-1; D ambiguous. Germline V gene sequence: CDR1 SQVTM, CDR2 ANQGSEA. The CDR3 sequence is 13 residues long. In DNA, the CDR3 is TGCACAATACTCACGCGGGAGATCACTGAAGCTTTCTTT. Its translation is CTILTREITEAFF.

The CDR3 region has the DNA TGCAGTGCTAAAAGCGACAGGGTCGGGACAGATACGCAGTATTTT. Translating it yields CSAKSDRVGTDTQYF. V usage is TRBV20-1 and J usage is TRBJ2-3, with 7 bases fitting TRBD1. This CDR3 comprises 15 residues. Germline values: CDR1 DFQATT, CDR2 SNEGSKA (reference sequence). V was clipped by 4 bases and J by 3 bases; unmatched bases: 10.

The V and J genes are TRBV20-1 and TRBJ2-4; no clear D gene. Trimming left V 6 bases short and J 0 bases short, with 9 bases between. This CDR3 comprises 13 residues. The germline V gene has CDR1 DFQATT and CDR2 SNEGSKA (reference sequence). The CDR3 protein is CSAKELAKNIQYF. CDR3 bases: TGCAGTGCAAAGGAACTAGCCAAAAACATTCAGTACTTC.

This clonotype has at least ten counts. The CDR3 region has the DNA TGTGCCAGCAGTTTTTCCGGGGAGCTGTTTTTT. This gives the protein CASSFSGELFF. The V gene is TRBV12-3 or TRBV12-4, the J gene TRBJ2-2; D is unclear. V was pared by 3 bases and J by 6 bases, with 2 bases between. The CDR3 is 11 residues long.

This clonotype was observed a few times. CDR3 sequence (DNA): TGTGCCAGCAGGCGGGGGACACCGAACACTGAAGCTTTCTTT. Encoded protein: CASRRGTPNTEAFF. J is TRBJ1-1 and V is TRBV2; maybe TRBD1 (6 bases). Germline values: CDR1 SNHLY, CDR2 FYNNEI. Trimming pared 6 bases from V and 1 base from J, leaving 12 bases between. This CDR3 is built from 14 residues.

This clonotype was seen many times. CDR3 residues: CSARDTTNNEQFF. The DNA of the CDR3 is TGCAGTGCTAGAGATACAACGAACAATGAGCAGTTCTTC. The chain is built from TRBV20-1 and TRBJ2-1; D unresolved. This CDR3 spans 13 amino acids. Germline V gene lookup returns CDR1 DFQATT and CDR2 SNEGSKA (reference sequence). The germline V and J ends were trimmed by 0 bases and 5 bases, with 8 bases remaining between them.

The rearrangement joins TRBV12-3 or TRBV12-4 to TRBJ1-2; D gene uncertain. Trimming took 2 bases from V and 4 from J, leaving 8 bases between them. This CDR3 region has 13 residues. This CDR3 reads CASSLYRGYGYTF. In DNA form, the CDR3 reads TGTGCCAGCAGTTTATATAGAGGCTATGGCTACACCTTC.

This clonotype has more than one count but fewer than ten. This chain uses TRBV20-1 with TRBJ1-1; a possible D gene is TRBD1 (6 bases). CDR1 and CDR2 from the germline V gene are DFQATT and SNEGSKA (reference sequence). V lost 3 bases to trimming and J lost 6 bases, with 11 bases between them. This CDR3 is built from 12 residues. CDR3 coding DNA: TGCAGTGCTAGCTTGGGGGCATCTGAAGCTTTCTTT. Translating it yields CSASLGASEAFF.

In its sample, this clonotype was seen a few times. The rearrangement links TRBV5-6 to TRBJ1-1; D call uncertain. Per the germline V gene, CDR1 is SGHDT and CDR2 is YYEEEE. This CDR3 spans 15 amino acids. Deletions cut 0 bases from V and 7 bases from J, with 16 bases between. DNA of the CDR3: TGTGCCAGCAGCTTGGGGGGAGTAGGGTCCGGTGAAGCTTTCTTT. Its protein is CASSLGGVGSGEAFF.

This clonotype came up a few times. The rearrangement uses TRBV28 and TRBJ2-2; either TRBD1 or TRBD2 may fit D (5 bases each). The germline V and J ends were trimmed by 3 bases and 0 bases, with 17 bases remaining between them. The length of the CDR3 is 18 residues. Germline V gene data show CDR1 as MDHEN and CDR2 as SYDVKM. CDR3 coding DNA: TGTGCCAGCAGTTTGCCGACAGAACTACTAGCGAACACCGGGGAGCTGTTTTTT. Translated: CASSLPTELLANTGELFF.

CDR3 sequence reads: CASSQEGGQGRDNEQFF. The DNA of the CDR3 is TGTGCCAGCAGCCAAGAGGGTGGGCAGGGCCGGGACAATGAGCAGTTCTTC. The chain has TRBV4-2 and TRBJ2-1, with a weak D call TRBD1 (5 bases). Trimming shortened V by 0 bases and J by 5 bases, and 17 bases separated the two germline ends. The CDR3 contains 17 residues. The V gene's germline CDR1 is LGHNA and CDR2 YNFKEQ.

A few counts support this clonotype. The gene calls are TRBV12-3 or TRBV12-4 and TRBJ2-3; unclear D gene. The CDR3 has 13 amino acids. Deletions cut 6 bases from V and 0 bases from J, with 7 bases between. CDR3 amino acids: CASSMGSTDTQYF. The CDR3 coding sequence is TGTGCCAGCAGCATGGGGAGCACAGATACGCAGTATTTT.

The J gene is TRBJ1-2, the V gene TRBV4-1, with D perhaps TRBD1 (6 bases). CDR1 and CDR2 from the germline V gene are MGHRA and YSYEKL. The CDR3 is 15 amino acids. V gave up 4 bases and J gave up 3 bases, with 15 bases separating them. CDR3 nucleotides: TGCGCCAGCAGCCCTGGGGGCGGCAGGGACTATGGCTACACCTTC. This gives the protein CASSPGGGRDYGYTF.

This clonotype was recorded a few times. The V gene is TRBV7-8, the J gene TRBJ2-7; D gene ambiguous. Trimming removed 2 bases from V and 2 bases from J, with 10 bases in between. The CDR3 contains 14 residues. Germline V gene data show CDR1 as SGHVS and CDR2 as FQNEAQ. The CDR3 protein is CASSLSDATYEQYV. The CDR3, as DNA: TGTGCCAGCAGCTTAAGTGACGCCACCTACGAGCAGTACGTC.

V is TRBV25-1 and J is TRBJ2-1, with TRBD2 identical over 8 bases. V lost 6 bases and J lost 6; bases outside the gene matches: 7. The germline gives CDR1 MGHDK, CDR2 SYGVNS. The CDR3 contains 14 residues. The CDR3 here is CASRDPAGGNEQFF. The CDR3 region has the DNA TGTGCCAGCAGGGATCCGGCGGGGGGCAATGAGCAGTTCTTC.

The rearrangement uses TRBV5-4 and TRBJ2-7, with D tentatively TRBD1 or TRBD2 (7 bases each). CDR3 size: 16 residues. Germline assignment: CDR1 SGHNT and CDR2 YYREEE (reference sequence). Trimming removed 2 bases from V and 1 base from J, with 16 bases in between. CDR3 in amino acids: CASSFGGDSSSYEQYV. The CDR3 region has the DNA TGTGCCAGCAGCTTTGGGGGGGACAGTTCTTCCTACGAGCAGTACGTC.

The table lists this clonotype with many counts. This chain joins TRBV5-5 and TRBJ2-1, with TRBD1 as a possible D gene (6 bases). Germline loops: CDR1 SGHKS, CDR2 YYEKEE (reference sequence). The CDR3 has 13 residues. Trimming left V 2 bases short and J 11 bases short, with 14 bases between. CDR3 loop: CASSLGTPSKQFF. The CDR3 DNA is TGTGCCAGCAGCTTAGGGACACCTTCCAAGCAGTTCTTC.

In this sample, this clonotype turned up a few times. An end of the junction does not agree with germline; a read error may underlie this. This chain uses TRBV7-7 with TRBJ2-5; TRBD1 agrees at 9 bases. This CDR3 contains 16 residues. Germline loops: CDR1 SSHAT, CDR2 FNYEAQ (reference sequence). CDR3 nucleotide sequence: TGTGCTAGCAGCTTACTCCGGGACAGGGCCGGAGGGACCCAGTACTTC. Protein product: CASSLLRDRAGGTQYF.